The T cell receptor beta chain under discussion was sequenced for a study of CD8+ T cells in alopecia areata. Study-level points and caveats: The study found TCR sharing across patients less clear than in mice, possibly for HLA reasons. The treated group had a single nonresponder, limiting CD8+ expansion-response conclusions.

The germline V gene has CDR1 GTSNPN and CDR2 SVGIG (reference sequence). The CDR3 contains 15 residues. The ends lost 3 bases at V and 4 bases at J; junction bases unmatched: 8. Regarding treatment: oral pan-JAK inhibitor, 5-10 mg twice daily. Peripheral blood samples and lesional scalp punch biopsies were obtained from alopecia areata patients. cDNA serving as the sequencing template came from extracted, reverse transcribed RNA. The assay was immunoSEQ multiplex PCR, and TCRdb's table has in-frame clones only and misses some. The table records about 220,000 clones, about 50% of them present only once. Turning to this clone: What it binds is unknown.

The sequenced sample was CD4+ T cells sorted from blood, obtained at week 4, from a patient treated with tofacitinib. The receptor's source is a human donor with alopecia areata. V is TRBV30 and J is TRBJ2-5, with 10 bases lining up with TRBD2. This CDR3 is CAWSPPGLALETQYF. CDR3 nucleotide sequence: TGTGCCTGGAGCCCTCCGGGACTAGCGTTAGAGACCCAGTACTTC.